This entry lists 21 T cell receptor beta chains sequenced from one sample in a study of cytomegalovirus exposure and HLA in healthy donors. Use of 60 Vbeta and 13 Jbeta primers characterized the PCR. Only in-frame clones appear in the TCRdb table, and some are missing; sequencing was by immunoSEQ multiplex PCR. The table gives roughly 120,000 clones; the top ten clones make up around 3.9% of it. Sequencing was done on a sample of PBMCs. Receptors were obtained from a man aged 18 to 29 in good health and CMV-seronegative.

The chain joins TRBV12-5 to TRBJ2-7, with TRBD1 as a possible D gene (5 bases). V lost 5 bases and J 2 bases, leaving 10 bases between the germline ends. Germline assignment: CDR1 LGHNT and CDR2 FRNRAP. The CDR3 is made up of 13 amino acids. The DNA for the CDR3 is TGTGCTAGTGGTCCAGGGTTTGCCTACGAGCAGTACTTC. Its protein product is CASGPGFAYEQYF.

V and J are TRBV19 and TRBJ1-1, with D perhaps matching TRBD1 (5 bases). The CDR3 totals 16 residues. The germline V gene has CDR1 LNHDA and CDR2 SQIVND (reference sequence). Deletions cut 4 bases from V and 4 bases from J, with 19 bases between. The CDR3: CASSTTWGGGSTEAFF. Here the CDR3 DNA reads TGTGCCAGTAGTACGACCTGGGGGGGAGGCAGCACTGAAGCTTTCTTT.

The chain combines TRBV7-8 with TRBJ2-3; the D gene is possibly TRBD2 (6 bases). The V end was cut by 1 base, the J end by 2 bases, with 10 bases between. The CDR3 has 15 amino acids. Per the germline V gene, CDR1 is SGHVS and CDR2 is FQNEAQ. CDR3 sequence: CASSLDGGATDTQYF. The DNA of the CDR3 is TGTGCCAGCAGCTTAGATGGAGGGGCCACAGATACGCAGTATTTT.

The chain has TRBV5-4 and TRBJ2-3; 7 bases line up with TRBD2. Per germline, CDR1 SGHNT and CDR2 YYREEE (reference sequence). The CDR3 loop spans 14 amino acids. After removal of 7 bases from V and 0 bases from J, the junction contained 5 bases not matched to a gene. The CDR3 spells CASGREGSTDTQYF. The CDR3 region has the DNA TGTGCCAGCGGTAGGGAGGGAAGCACAGATACGCAGTATTTT. Full variable domain (outside the CDR3, taken from reference TRBV5-4 and TRBJ2-3): ETGVTQSPTHLIKTRGQQVTLRCSSQSGHNTVSWYQQALGQGPQFIFQYYREEENGRGNFPPRFSGLQFPNYSSELNVNALELDDSALYLCASGREGSTDTQYFGPGTRLTVL.

V usage is TRBV28 and J usage is TRBJ2-1; D perhaps matches TRBD2 (6 bases). This CDR3 contains 13 residues. Per germline, CDR1 MDHEN and CDR2 SYDVKM. V gave up 8 bases and J gave up 9 bases, with 17 bases separating them. The CDR3 region has the DNA TGTGCCAGCGAATCTCTCCAGGAGGGTGAGCAGTTCTTC. Translating gives CASESLQEGEQFF.

The rearrangement links TRBV5-6 to TRBJ1-1, with 10 bases aligning to TRBD1. Germline V lookup: CDR1 SGHDT, CDR2 YYEEEE. Germline trimming cut 3 bases from V and 4 bases from J; bases unmatched to any gene: 3. This CDR3 is built from 14 residues. The CDR3, as DNA: TGTGCCAGCAGCTGGACAGGGGGAAGCACTGAAGCTTTCTTT. Translated, it gives CASSWTGGSTEAFF.

V usage is TRBV19 and J usage is TRBJ1-4; 7 nucleotides agree with TRBD1. The germline V gene has CDR1 LNHDA and CDR2 SQIVND (reference sequence). V lost 6 bases, J lost 4 bases, and 8 bases stayed unmatched. CDR3 length equals 15 residues. The CDR3 spells CASSVDRDLNEKLFF. CDR3 bases: TGTGCCAGTAGCGTTGACAGGGATCTTAATGAAAAACTGTTTTTT.

This chain connects TRBV25-1 to TRBJ1-1; unclear D gene. The CDR3 runs to 14 residues. V dropped 2 bases and J dropped 0 bases, with 7 bases sitting between them. Germline loops: CDR1 MGHDK, CDR2 SYGVNS. CDR3 bases: TGTGCCAGCAGTGAAGAGCTAATGAACACTGAAGCTTTCTTT. Protein sequence: CASSEELMNTEAFF. Looking up the rest from reference TRBV25-1 and TRBJ1-1 gives the full variable domain: EADIYQTPRYLVIGTGKKITLECSQTMGHDKMYWYQQDPGMELHLIHYSYGVNSTEKGDLSSESTVSRIRTEHFPLTLESARPSHTSQYLCASSEELMNTEAFFGQGTRLTVV.

The chain is built from TRBV9 and TRBJ2-2, with unresolved D. Germline V lookup: CDR1 SGDLS, CDR2 YYNGEE. The CDR3 length is 17 residues. The V end lost 0 bases, the J end lost 0 bases, and 12 bases lay between the germline ends. Here the CDR3 reads CASSVAGLTANTGELFF. Written as DNA, the CDR3 is TGTGCCAGCAGCGTAGCGGGTCTGACTGCGAACACCGGGGAGCTGTTTTTT.

This chain uses TRBV11-2 with TRBJ2-2; 12 bases map to TRBD2. J lost 2 bases, V lost 2 bases, and 3 bases had no gene match. The CDR3 runs to 17 residues. Per germline, CDR1 SGHAT and CDR2 FQNNGV. CDR3: CASSLSSGGANTGELFF. The CDR3 nucleotides read TGTGCCAGCAGCTTATCTAGCGGGGGGGCTAACACCGGGGAGCTGTTTTTT.

The gene calls are TRBV6-5 and TRBJ1-2; no firm D call. CDR1 is MNHEY, CDR2 SVGAGI, per germline. The CDR3 has 13 amino acids. V gave up 2 bases and J gave up 8 bases, with 12 bases separating them. CDR3 bases: TGTGCCAGCAGTTACGGTATTGGGCAAGGCTACACCTTC. Translation gives CASSYGIGQGYTF.

V gene TRBV7-6 combines with J gene TRBJ2-1; TRBD2 aligns across 8 bases. V gave up 6 bases and J gave up 11 bases; unmatched junction bases: 9. CDR1 is SGHVS, CDR2 FNYEAQ, per germline. The length of the CDR3 is 13 residues. The CDR3 nucleotides read TGTGCCAGCAGTTCGTTTGCGGGGGGCCAGCAGTTCTTC. Protein sequence: CASSSFAGGQQFF.

The rearrangement uses TRBV4-1 and TRBJ1-2; D possibly corresponds to TRBD1 (5 bases). CDR3 size: 13 residues. Looked up from germline, CDR1 is MGHRA and CDR2 is YSYEKL. V lost 7 bases and J lost 4, with 13 bases in between. CDR3 coding DNA: TGCGCCAGCACGCGGGGCTGGGGCTATGGCTACACCTTC. Protein sequence: CASTRGWGYGYTF.

The V and J genes are TRBV18 and TRBJ1-1; 9 nucleotides agree with TRBD1. From germline, CDR1 is KGHSH and CDR2 LQKENI. V lost 6 bases, J lost 3 bases, and 5 bases stayed unmatched. The CDR3 runs 14 residues. CDR3 residues: CASSLGQGYTEAFF. For the CDR3, the DNA is TGTGCCAGCTCTTTGGGACAGGGATACACTGAAGCTTTCTTT.

J is TRBJ2-7 and V is TRBV27; 12 bases map to TRBD2. The CDR3 is 17 residues long. Germline lookup yields CDR1 MNHEY and CDR2 SMNVEV (reference sequence). V trimming: 2 bases; J trimming: 2 bases; junction bases outside the gene matches: 7. CDR3 nucleotides: TGTGCCAGCAGTTTAAAATCCGGACTAGCGGGACCCTACGAGCAGTACTTC. It is translated as CASSLKSGLAGPYEQYF.

The chain carries TRBV10-3 and TRBJ1-5; D possibly corresponds to TRBD1 (6 bases). V dropped 4 bases and J dropped 0 bases, with 19 bases sitting between them. The CDR3 covers 18 residues. The germline V gene encodes CDR1 ENHRY and CDR2 SYGVKD. Here the CDR3 DNA reads TGTGCCATCAGTGTATCCCCACACGACAGGAGTAGCAATCAGCCCCAGCATTTT. Amino acids: CAISVSPHDRSSNQPQHF.

The CDR3: CASTPRVADYQETQYF. As DNA, the CDR3 is TGTGCCAGCACTCCTAGGGTAGCGGATTACCAAGAGACCCAGTACTTC. The chain joins TRBV28 to TRBJ2-5; D is possibly TRBD2 (6 bases). Germline CDR1 and CDR2: MDHEN and SYDVKM. The CDR3 length is 16 residues. Trimming removed 7 bases at V and 0 bases at J, with 18 bases between. Using reference TRBV28 and TRBJ2-5 for the parts outside the CDR3, the full variable domain is DVKVTQSSRYLVKRTGEKVFLECVQDMDHENMFWYRQDPGLGLRLIYFSYDVKMKEKGDIPEGYSVSREKKERFSLILESASTNQTSMYLCASTPRVADYQETQYFGPGTRLLVL.

The chain joins TRBV7-8 to TRBJ2-7; TRBD2 matches 11 bases. J was trimmed by 6 bases and V by 1 base; bases with no gene match: 8. This CDR3 is 16 amino acids long. The V gene's germline CDR1 is SGHVS and CDR2 FQNEAQ. CDR3 coding DNA: TGTGCCAGCAGCTTAGACAGAACTAGCGGGAGAGGCGAGCAGTACTTC. Translated, it gives CASSLDRTSGRGEQYF. The full variable domain, with the rest looked up from reference TRBV7-8 and TRBJ2-7, is GAGVSQSPRYKVAKRGQDVALRCDPISGHVSLFWYQQALGQGPEFLTYFQNEAQLDKSGLPSDRFFAERPEGSVSTLKIQRTQQEDSAVYLCASSLDRTSGRGEQYFGPGTRLTVT.

The chain recombines TRBV27 with TRBJ1-1, with 12 bases identical to TRBD1. In germline, CDR1 is MNHEY, CDR2 SMNVEV (reference sequence). This CDR3 has 14 amino acids. V was pared by 6 bases and J by 7 bases, with 6 bases of the junction left unmatched. The CDR3 nucleotides read TGTGCCAGCAGCCCCGGGACAGGGGGCTTTGAAGCTTTCTTT. Protein product: CASSPGTGGFEAFF.

The chain links TRBV4-1 to TRBJ1-1; no definite D call. The V gene's germline CDR1 is MGHRA and CDR2 YSYEKL. V was cut by 4 bases and J by 1 base, with 13 bases left in between. The CDR3 runs 15 residues. CDR3: CASSRATSGNTEAFF. Written as DNA, the CDR3 is TGCGCCAGCAGCCGCGCGACGTCGGGGAACACTGAAGCTTTCTTT.

The rearrangement links TRBV30 to TRBJ2-6, with TRBD1 as a possible D gene (6 bases). This CDR3 is 15 amino acids long. Germline assignment: CDR1 GTSNPN and CDR2 SVGIG (reference sequence). Trimming removed 5 bases from V and 2 bases from J, with 13 bases in between. As DNA, the CDR3 is TGTGCCTGGGTGAAACAGGGTGCTGGGGCCAACGTCCTGACTTTC. Translation: CAWVKQGAGANVLTF.